The present TCR beta chain was sequenced within a study of T cells after yellow fever vaccination. Background on the study: SMART-Seq v4 Ultra Low Input prepared libraries from low-cell fractions. The study, taken as a whole, reports: The booster response re-showed most primary clones: 96% CD4, around 90% CD8.

V dropped 6 bases and J dropped 5; count of bases not matched to a gene: 12. The CDR3 contains 16 residues. TCRdb reprocessed the 5' RACE reads via MiXCR and lists one record per CDR3 protein. The sample lists under 250,000 distinct CDR3 sequences, less than 3.5% occurring once. This clonotype was detected ten times or more. The antigen is unknown. Specimen: CD4+ T cells sorted from PBMCs, collected 10 days after the yellow fever booster vaccination. V usage is TRBV12-3 or TRBV12-4 and J usage is TRBJ2-2, with 7 bases lining up with TRBD1. This clonotype originated in a man aged 18 to 29 who received the YFV17D yellow fever vaccine. The CDR3 DNA follows: TGTGCCAGCAGACGACAGGGTCGCGCACTGACCGGGGAGCTGTTTTTT. Amino acid sequence: CASRRQGRALTGELFF.